This is a list of T cell receptor beta chains from one sample in a study of blood T cell repertoires in COVID-19. Repertoires were generated with immunoSEQ multiplex PCR, while TCRdb's copy carries only in-frame clones and drops some. The data show about 140,000 clones, with 84% seen just once and about 6.4% held by the top ten. The sequenced material came from peripheral blood. All receptors come from a human donor in a cohort sampled during active COVID-19. Each CDR3 is given without its conserved first and last residue. The D gene is left open where the match is weak. Size tells how often a clone was seen (once, few, many) or the class of an expanded clone, and some rows leave it out.

ASSYGTRGNSPLH	.	TRBV6-6	few
ASCLGGLAGERGETQY	TRBD2	TRBV7-2	.
ASSRWNRQGLSEAF	TRBD1	TRBV5-5	.
ASPPLAGGPQDTQY	TRBD2	TRBV28	.
ASRREVRNTIY	.	TRBV28	.
ASSVAGFHSGNTIY	.	TRBV9	.
ASSSAGAPPDGYT	.	TRBV5-4	.
ASSPTGGAGYGYT	TRBD1	TRBV4-3	.
ASSQVGDRVRYGYT	TRBD1	TRBV3-1/TRBV3-2	.
ASSITGQGPTDTQY	TRBD1	TRBV19	.
ASSLRQSYEQY	.	TRBV3-1/TRBV3-2	.
ASSRGTTETQY	TRBD2	TRBV7-8	.
AWSAVTDTQY	.	TRBV30	.
ASSDGTGGTDTQY	TRBD1	TRBV6-4	few
ASTPTRVGEQY	.	TRBV5-8	.
ATSDGTSVAKNIQY	TRBD2	TRBV24-1	.
ASSVATSLAETQY	.	TRBV9	.
ASSTTGGLGSQY	TRBD1	TRBV19	.
ASSLEDLPGTQY	.	TRBV7-9	.
ASSSSGGGSYEQY	TRBD2	TRBV28	.
ASRAPNSGNTIY	.	TRBV6-5	.
ASSPPLAVLDSEQF	TRBD2	TRBV3-1/TRBV3-2	once
ASSDRGQGNTQY	TRBD1	TRBV6-4	.
ASSPARANYGYT	.	TRBV7-8	.
ASSPSRDRVHYGYT	TRBD1	TRBV4-3	.
ASSLVSAKETQY	.	TRBV5-4	.
ASRVAGTDTQY	.	TRBV5-6	.
ASTTALGDNSPLH	.	TRBV10-1	.
ASSSITETNEKLF	.	TRBV6-5	.
ASRLQVYSNQPQH	.	TRBV2	.
ASSLGDSQNTIY	.	TRBV7-2	.
ASSVGTFSYEQY	.	TRBV9	.
AWVLNTEAF	.	TRBV30	.
ASSLLSMSHNEQF	.	TRBV7-9	few
ASSIKGNSQPQH	.	TRBV19	once
ASSIPGATNEKLF	.	TRBV19	once
ASSRSGTGVEQY	TRBD1	TRBV2	once
ATSRGSKGGQETQY	.	TRBV15	.
ASSPGLAANTGELF	TRBD2	TRBV19	.